This T cell receptor (beta chain) was obtained from a study of blood T cell repertoires in COVID-19. Study as a whole: Sources were T cells, B-cell-depleted T cells, or PBMCs; the material itself was cDNA or gDNA.

Original handling: Estimation of nucleated cell counts was performed using reference gene primer amplification. The protocol was immunoSEQ multiplex PCR, while the TCRdb copy is restricted to in-frame clones and leaves out a portion. The V and J calls and clone size were taken over from that table, and D and trimming were inferred from the DNA. The data contain 300,000 to 400,000 clones, roughly 91% of them singletons. Recovery meant two consecutive negative NP/OP PCR tests, professional clearance, or resolved symptoms. CDR1 is SGHNT and CDR2 is YYREEE in the germline V gene (reference sequence). The CDR3 totals 14 residues. J gave up 8 bases and V 0 bases, and 5 bases lay outside the gene matches.

This sequence was found in a woman between 18 and 30 years old who had recovered from COVID-19. Material: PBMCs or T cells enriched from blood (not recorded which). J is TRBJ1-1 and V is TRBV5-4; 9 bases align to TRBD1. CDR3 DNA: TGTGCCAGCAGCTTGGGGGGACAGGGCGCGGAAGCTTTCTTT. Protein product: CASSLGGQGAEAFF.